These T cell receptor beta chains were read from a single sample in a study of blood T cell repertoires in COVID-19. Sequenced by immunoSEQ multiplex PCR; TCRdb stores in-frame clones only, minus some. The top ten hold around 2.9% of the sample, which has some 150,000 clones, roughly nine tenths seen once. Sequencing used peripheral blood. Receptors were obtained from an older woman with active COVID-19. Each CDR3 is given with its conserved first and last residue. The order of the fields is D gene, clone size, V gene, J gene, CDR3 DNA, CDR3 protein. D genes are given only for firm matches. Only part of the rows carry a size: once, few, many, or a class if the clone is expanded.

D: -; size: -; V: TRBV6-1; J: TRBJ2-7; DNA: TGTGCCAGCAGTGAAGCGGTTCGAGAAGAGCAGTACTTC; CDR3: CASSEAVREEQYF
D: -; size: -; V: TRBV9; J: TRBJ2-2; DNA: TGTGCCAGCAGCGTAGTAGGGGAAGTAGGCGGGGAGCTGTTTTTT; CDR3: CASSVVGEVGGELFF
D: -; size: -; V: TRBV5-1; J: TRBJ2-2; DNA: TGCGCCAGCAGCCAAACAGAGAACACCGGGGAGCTGTTTTTT; CDR3: CASSQTENTGELFF
D: -; size: -; V: TRBV11-1; J: TRBJ2-1; DNA: TGTGCCAGCAGCCCCGTGTCAGGGCGCAGAAATGAGCAGTTCTTC; CDR3: CASSPVSGRRNEQFF
D: TRBD1; size: -; V: TRBV28; J: TRBJ1-4; DNA: TGTGCCAGCAGGGGGCCGGGACAGCAAAATGAAAAACTGTTTTTT; CDR3: CASRGPGQQNEKLFF
D: TRBD2; size: -; V: TRBV11-3; J: TRBJ2-5; DNA: TGTGCCAGCAGCTTAGATCTAAACCTAGCGGGAGCGCAGGAGACCCAGTACTTC; CDR3: CASSLDLNLAGAQETQYF
D: -; size: few; V: TRBV6-2/TRBV6-3; J: TRBJ1-1; DNA: TGTGCCAGCAGTTCGCAGTACACTGAAGCTTTCTTT; CDR3: CASSSQYTEAFF
D: TRBD1; size: -; V: TRBV3-1/TRBV3-2; J: TRBJ1-1; DNA: TGTGCCAGCAGCGGACAGGGAGAAACTGAAGCTTTCTTT; CDR3: CASSGQGETEAFF
D: TRBD2; size: -; V: TRBV28; J: TRBJ2-7; DNA: TGTGCCAGCAGCCTTCCTACTAGCGGGAGCTACGAGCAGTACTTC; CDR3: CASSLPTSGSYEQYF
D: TRBD1; size: -; V: TRBV27; J: TRBJ1-5; DNA: TGTGCCAGCAGTTTAGGGACAGGCCCTTTGAGCAATCAGCCCCAGCATTTT; CDR3: CASSLGTGPLSNQPQHF
D: -; size: once; V: TRBV4-2; J: TRBJ2-2; DNA: TGTGCCAGCAGCCAAGTAAGCCTGAACACCGGGGAGCTGTTTTTT; CDR3: CASSQVSLNTGELFF
D: TRBD2; size: few; V: TRBV11-2; J: TRBJ2-7; DNA: TGTGCCAGCAGCCCCAAAGGGGGACTAGACGAGCAGTACTTC; CDR3: CASSPKGGLDEQYF
D: TRBD1; size: -; V: TRBV27; J: TRBJ1-6; DNA: TGTGCCAGCAGTACTCCCCTCCGGGACAGGGCTTCACCCCTCCACTTT; CDR3: CASSTPLRDRASPLHF
D: -; size: -; V: TRBV6-1; J: TRBJ1-6; DNA: TGTGCCAGCAGTGAAGATGAGGTGTCACCCCTCCACTTT; CDR3: CASSEDEVSPLHF
D: TRBD2; size: -; V: TRBV28; J: TRBJ2-1; DNA: TGTGCCAGCAGTTCTTGGGGAGCGGGAGAGGCTGAGCAGTTCTTC; CDR3: CASSSWGAGEAEQFF
D: -; size: -; V: TRBV28; J: TRBJ2-7; DNA: TGTGCCAGCAGTTTAGTAGGGGGGGCCTACGAGCAGTACTTC; CDR3: CASSLVGGAYEQYF
D: TRBD1; size: -; V: TRBV7-2; J: TRBJ1-1; DNA: TGTGCCAGCAGCACCCGAACCCCAGGGGGGAGTTTCTTT; CDR3: CASSTRTPGGSFF
D: TRBD2; size: -; V: TRBV4-3; J: TRBJ2-2; DNA: TGCGCCAGCAGCCAAGATCTGGGACTAGCGGGAGGGCCGAACACCGGGGAGCTGTTTTTT; CDR3: CASSQDLGLAGGPNTGELFF
D: -; size: -; V: TRBV5-8; J: TRBJ1-1; DNA: TGTGCCAGCAGCTTGGCCCAGGGGTTGAACACTGAAGCTTTCTTT; CDR3: CASSLAQGLNTEAFF
D: -; size: -; V: TRBV4-1; J: TRBJ1-5; DNA: TGCGCCAGCAGCCAAGATCTGACAGGTCGGGAACAGCCCCAGCATTTT; CDR3: CASSQDLTGREQPQHF
D: -; size: -; V: TRBV3-1/TRBV3-2; J: TRBJ1-3; DNA: TGTGCCAGCAGCGATACCGGGAGACACTCTGGAAACACCATATATTTT; CDR3: CASSDTGRHSGNTIYF
D: TRBD1; size: -; V: TRBV28; J: TRBJ1-6; DNA: TGTGCCAGCACCCTGGGGGACAGGGTCTGGGATATAGGGGCGCCCCTCCACTTT; CDR3: CASTLGDRVWDIGAPLHF
D: TRBD2; size: -; V: TRBV30; J: TRBJ2-3; DNA: TGTGCCGGAACATGGGCGGGAGGGGAAGATACGCAGTATTTT; CDR3: CAGTWAGGEDTQYF
D: TRBD1; size: -; V: TRBV28; J: TRBJ1-2; DNA: TGTGCCAGCAAATGGGACAGGGGGAACTATGGCTACACCTTC; CDR3: CASKWDRGNYGYTF
D: TRBD1; size: -; V: TRBV29-1; J: TRBJ1-4; DNA: TGCAGCGGGCTTAAGACAGGGTCTAATGAAAAACTGTTTTTT; CDR3: CSGLKTGSNEKLFF
D: TRBD2; size: -; V: TRBV6-4; J: TRBJ2-2; DNA: TGTGCCAGCAGAGCTAGCGGGAGAGCAGGGGAGCTGTTTTTT; CDR3: CASRASGRAGELFF
D: -; size: once; V: TRBV28; J: TRBJ1-2; DNA: TGTGCCAGCAGCCGGGGAGGGGCCCCAACTAACTATGGCTACACCTTC; CDR3: CASSRGGAPTNYGYTF
D: -; size: -; V: TRBV5-8; J: TRBJ1-1; DNA: TGTGCCAGCAGCTTGAAGGAGGACACTGAAGCTTTCTTT; CDR3: CASSLKEDTEAFF
D: TRBD2; size: few; V: TRBV6-5; J: TRBJ2-1; DNA: TGTGCCAGCACCCGGGGGGGGATGGTAAATGAGCAGTTCTTC; CDR3: CASTRGGMVNEQFF
D: TRBD2; size: -; V: TRBV19; J: TRBJ2-7; DNA: TGTGCCAGTAGTCCGGAGACTAGCGGGGTCTACGAGCAGTACTTC; CDR3: CASSPETSGVYEQYF
D: -; size: -; V: TRBV27; J: TRBJ1-4; DNA: TGTGCCAGCCGAGGGTTAATGGAAACTAATGAAAAACTGTTTTTT; CDR3: CASRGLMETNEKLFF
D: TRBD1; size: once; V: TRBV27; J: TRBJ2-7; DNA: TGTGCCAGCAGTTTAGGGGGGACAGGGCCCTACGAGCAGTACTTC; CDR3: CASSLGGTGPYEQYF
D: -; size: -; V: TRBV28; J: TRBJ1-3; DNA: TGTGCCAGCAGTACAAGACAGGTTCTCTCTGGAAACACCATATATTTT; CDR3: CASSTRQVLSGNTIYF
D: -; size: -; V: TRBV23-1; J: TRBJ2-7; DNA: TGCGCCAGCACCCCTCGCTACGAGCAGTACTTC; CDR3: CASTPRYEQYF
D: TRBD1; size: -; V: TRBV5-1; J: TRBJ2-3; DNA: TGCGCCAGCAGCTTGGCCCTGACAGGGGGCTTTGGCACAGATACGCAGTATTTT; CDR3: CASSLALTGGFGTDTQYF
D: TRBD1; size: once; V: TRBV23-1; J: TRBJ2-7; DNA: TGCGCCAGCAGTCTTTCGCGCCACGCCGTTCCGCGCGAGTCATGGGACAGCGCCTACGAGCAGTACTTC; CDR3: CASSLSRHAVPRESWDSAYEQYF
D: -; size: -; V: TRBV9; J: TRBJ2-3; DNA: TGTGCCAGCAGCGTCCCAGTTCAGGGGCCCAGAACGGATACGCAGTATTTT; CDR3: CASSVPVQGPRTDTQYF
D: -; size: -; V: TRBV11-2; J: TRBJ2-5; DNA: TGTGCCAGCAGCTTAAACTGGGAGACCCAGTACTTC; CDR3: CASSLNWETQYF
D: TRBD2; size: -; V: TRBV3-1/TRBV3-2; J: TRBJ2-1; DNA: TGTGCCAGCAGCCGTAATAGGGGACTAGCGGCTTACAATGAGCAGTTCTTC; CDR3: CASSRNRGLAAYNEQFF
D: TRBD2; size: -; V: TRBV3-1/TRBV3-2; J: TRBJ2-7; DNA: TGTGCCAGCAGCCAAGGAATTAGCGGGAGGGCCCCTAGGAGCTCCTACGAGCAGTACTTC; CDR3: CASSQGISGRAPRSSYEQYF
D: -; size: -; V: TRBV19; J: TRBJ2-1; DNA: TGTGCCAGTAGTATGGGGGGTGAGCAGTTCTTC; CDR3: CASSMGGEQFF
D: TRBD2; size: -; V: TRBV28; J: TRBJ2-3; DNA: TGTGCCAGCAGTGCGACCTATTGGGGGGGAAGTACGCAGTATTTT; CDR3: CASSATYWGGSTQYF
D: -; size: -; V: TRBV6-2/TRBV6-3; J: TRBJ2-1; DNA: TGTGCCAGCAGTTACTCGATTCTAGGGGGAAACAATGAGCAGTTCTTC; CDR3: CASSYSILGGNNEQFF
D: -; size: -; V: TRBV5-5; J: TRBJ2-7; DNA: TGTGCCAGCAGCTTGTATCTAGCCTACGAGCAGTACTTC; CDR3: CASSLYLAYEQYF
D: TRBD2; size: -; V: TRBV29-1; J: TRBJ2-1; DNA: TGCAGCCTCGCCCAGACTAGCGAGCAGTTCTTC; CDR3: CSLAQTSEQFF
D: -; size: -; V: TRBV5-5; J: TRBJ1-2; DNA: TGTGCCAGCTGGAGGGCGAGGTATGGCTACACCTTC; CDR3: CASWRARYGYTF